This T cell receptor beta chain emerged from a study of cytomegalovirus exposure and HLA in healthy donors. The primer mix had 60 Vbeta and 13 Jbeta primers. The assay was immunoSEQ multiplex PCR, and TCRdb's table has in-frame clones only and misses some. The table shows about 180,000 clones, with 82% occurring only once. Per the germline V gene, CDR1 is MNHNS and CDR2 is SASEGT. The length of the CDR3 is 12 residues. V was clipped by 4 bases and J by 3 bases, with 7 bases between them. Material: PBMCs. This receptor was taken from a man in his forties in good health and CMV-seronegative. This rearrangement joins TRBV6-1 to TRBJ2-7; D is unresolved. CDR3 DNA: TGTGCCAGCAGTGCCTCCAGCTACGAGCAGTACTTC. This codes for CASSASSYEQYF.